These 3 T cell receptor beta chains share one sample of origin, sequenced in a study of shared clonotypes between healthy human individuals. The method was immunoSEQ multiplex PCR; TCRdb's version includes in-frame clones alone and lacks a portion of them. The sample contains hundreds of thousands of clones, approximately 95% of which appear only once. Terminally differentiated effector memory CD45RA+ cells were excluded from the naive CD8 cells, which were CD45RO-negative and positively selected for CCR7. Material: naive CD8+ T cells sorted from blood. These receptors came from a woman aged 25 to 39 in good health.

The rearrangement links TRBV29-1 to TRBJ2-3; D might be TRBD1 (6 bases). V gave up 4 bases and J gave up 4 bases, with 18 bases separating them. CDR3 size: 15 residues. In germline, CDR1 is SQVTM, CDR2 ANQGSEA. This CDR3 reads CSVADSLHDADTQYF. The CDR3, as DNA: TGCAGCGTTGCGGACAGTCTGCACGATGCAGATACGCAGTATTTT.

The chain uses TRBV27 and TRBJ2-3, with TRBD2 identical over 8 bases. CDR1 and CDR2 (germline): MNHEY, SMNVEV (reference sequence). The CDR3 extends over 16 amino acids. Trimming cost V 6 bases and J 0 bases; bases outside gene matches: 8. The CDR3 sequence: CASSRGTRKSTDTQYF. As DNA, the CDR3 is TGTGCCAGCAGCCGCGGGACTAGAAAGAGCACAGATACGCAGTATTTT.

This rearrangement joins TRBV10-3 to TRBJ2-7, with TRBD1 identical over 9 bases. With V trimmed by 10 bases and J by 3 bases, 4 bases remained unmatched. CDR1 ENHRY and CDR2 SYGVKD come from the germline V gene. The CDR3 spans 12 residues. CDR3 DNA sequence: TGTGCCACCTGGACAGGGGACTACGAGCAGTACTTC. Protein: CATWTGDYEQYF.